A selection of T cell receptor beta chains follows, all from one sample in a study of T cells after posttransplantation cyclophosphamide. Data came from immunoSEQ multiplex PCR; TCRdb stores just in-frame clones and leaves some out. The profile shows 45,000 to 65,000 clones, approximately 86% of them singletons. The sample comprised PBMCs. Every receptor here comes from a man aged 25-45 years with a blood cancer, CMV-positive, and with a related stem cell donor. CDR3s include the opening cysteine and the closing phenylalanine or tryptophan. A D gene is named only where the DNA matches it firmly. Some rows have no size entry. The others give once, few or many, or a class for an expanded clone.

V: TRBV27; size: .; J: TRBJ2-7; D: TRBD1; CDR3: CASSPGFLGQGSYEQYF; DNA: TGTGCCAGCAGTCCCGGCTTTCTAGGACAGGGGTCCTACGAGCAGTACTTC
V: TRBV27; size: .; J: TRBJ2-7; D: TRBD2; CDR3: CASRWGGGSPYEQYF; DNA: TGTGCCAGCAGGTGGGGCGGCGGGAGCCCCTACGAGCAGTACTTC
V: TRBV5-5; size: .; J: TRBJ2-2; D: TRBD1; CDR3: CASSFRSGGLRVNTGELFF; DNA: TGTGCCAGCAGCTTTAGGTCAGGGGGCCTACGAGTTAACACCGGGGAGCTGTTTTTT
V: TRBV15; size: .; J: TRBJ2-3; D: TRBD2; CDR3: CATSPSASGRAKDTQYF; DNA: TGTGCCACCAGCCCCTCCGCTAGCGGGAGGGCCAAAGATACGCAGTATTTT
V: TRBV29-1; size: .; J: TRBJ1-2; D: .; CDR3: CSVGGPQGRGYTF; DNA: TGCAGCGTTGGAGGGCCACAAGGACGCGGCTACACCTTC
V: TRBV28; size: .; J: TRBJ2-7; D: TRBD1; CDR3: CASATGGPTAYEQYF; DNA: TGTGCCAGCGCAACAGGGGGCCCTACGGCCTACGAGCAGTACTTC
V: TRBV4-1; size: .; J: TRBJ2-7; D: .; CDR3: CASSQDLGLTYEQYF; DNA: TGCGCCAGCAGCCAAGATCTTGGACTGACCTACGAGCAGTACTTC
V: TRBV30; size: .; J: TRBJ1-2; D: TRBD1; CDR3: CAWSVQGLTYGYTF; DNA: TGTGCCTGGAGTGTACAGGGGTTGACTTATGGCTACACCTTC
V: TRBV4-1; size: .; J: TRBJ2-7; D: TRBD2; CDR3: CASRPAGAYEQYF; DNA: TGCGCCAGCAGGCCGGCGGGAGCCTACGAGCAGTACTTC
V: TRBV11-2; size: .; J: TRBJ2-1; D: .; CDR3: CASSLERLGFEQFF; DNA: TGTGCCAGCAGCTTAGAACGGCTAGGCTTTGAGCAGTTCTTC
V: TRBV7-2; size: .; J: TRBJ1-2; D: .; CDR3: CASSSLSTGGRTDGYTF; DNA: TGTGCCAGCAGCTCCCTTTCGACAGGCGGAAGAACCGATGGCTACACCTTC
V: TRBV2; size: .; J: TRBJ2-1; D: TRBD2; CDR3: CASSEVMLAGGMGEQFF; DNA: TGTGCCAGCAGTGAAGTTATGCTAGCGGGAGGGATGGGTGAGCAGTTCTTC
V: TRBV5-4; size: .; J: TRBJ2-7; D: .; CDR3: CASSLEPGAVWHF; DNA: TGTGCCAGCAGCTTGGAGCCGGGAGCCGTTTGGCACTTC
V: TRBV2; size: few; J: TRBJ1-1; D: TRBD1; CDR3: CASSEEDRGLSEAFF; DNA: TGTGCCAGCAGTGAGGAGGACAGGGGGCTTTCTGAAGCTTTCTTT
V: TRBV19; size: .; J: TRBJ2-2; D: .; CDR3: CASSIGGRLTTGELFF; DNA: TGTGCCAGTAGTATAGGAGGAAGGCTCACCACCGGGGAGCTGTTTTTT
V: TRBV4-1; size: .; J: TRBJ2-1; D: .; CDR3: CASSQGWGTEYEQFF; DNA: TGCGCCAGCAGCCAAGGGTGGGGGACTGAGTATGAGCAGTTCTTC
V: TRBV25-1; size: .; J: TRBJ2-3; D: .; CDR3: CASSAVSTDTQYF; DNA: TGTGCCAGCAGTGCAGTTTCCACAGATACGCAGTATTTT
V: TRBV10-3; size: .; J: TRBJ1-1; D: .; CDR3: CAISREQEIEAFF; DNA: TGTGCCATCAGTCGTGAACAGGAAATTGAAGCTTTCTTT
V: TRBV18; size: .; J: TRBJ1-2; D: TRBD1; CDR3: CASSPPDRVGGGYTF; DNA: TGTGCCAGCTCACCACCAGACAGGGTGGGTGGTGGCTACACCTTC
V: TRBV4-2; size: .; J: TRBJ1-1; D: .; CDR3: CASSQDTGYTEAFF; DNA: TGTGCCAGCAGCCAAGATACAGGGTACACTGAAGCTTTCTTT
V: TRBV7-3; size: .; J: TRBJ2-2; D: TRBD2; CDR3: CASSLTPPGSGRATGELFF; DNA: TGTGCCAGCAGCCTCACACCCCCTGGGAGCGGGAGGGCCACCGGGGAGCTGTTTTTT
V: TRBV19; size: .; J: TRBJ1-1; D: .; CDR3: CASSMRQGVGNTEAFF; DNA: TGTGCCAGTAGTATGCGTCAGGGTGTTGGGAACACTGAAGCTTTCTTT
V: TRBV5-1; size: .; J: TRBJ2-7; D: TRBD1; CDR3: CASSLFGTGENEQYF; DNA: TGCGCCAGCAGCTTGTTTGGGACAGGGGAGAACGAGCAGTACTTC
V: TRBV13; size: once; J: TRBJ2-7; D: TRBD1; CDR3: CASSSPYGTGEYEQYF; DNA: TGTGCCAGCAGCTCACCCTATGGGACAGGGGAATACGAGCAGTACTTC
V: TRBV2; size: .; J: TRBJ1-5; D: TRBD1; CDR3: CASSPRGTGIHQPQHF; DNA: TGTGCCAGCAGTCCAAGGGGGACAGGGATCCATCAGCCCCAGCATTTT
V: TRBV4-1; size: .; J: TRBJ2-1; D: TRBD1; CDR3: CASSQGQGGYNEQFF; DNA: TGCGCCAGCAGCCAAGGACAGGGCGGGTACAATGAGCAGTTCTTC
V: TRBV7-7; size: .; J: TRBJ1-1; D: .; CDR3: CASSLGKNTEAFF; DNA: TGTGCCAGCAGCTTAGGTAAAAACACTGAAGCTTTCTTT
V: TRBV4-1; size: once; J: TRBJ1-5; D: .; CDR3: CASSQDEIRVEIGQPQHF; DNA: TGCGCCAGCAGCCAAGACGAGATCAGGGTAGAGATCGGTCAGCCCCAGCATTTT
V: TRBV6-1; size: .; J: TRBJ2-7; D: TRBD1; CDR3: CASSRDRGEQYF; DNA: TGTGCCAGCAGCCGGGACAGGGGCGAGCAGTACTTC
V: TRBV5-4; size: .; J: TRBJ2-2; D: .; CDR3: CASSPEAGVSGELFF; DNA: TGTGCCAGCAGCCCCGAGGCGGGCGTTTCCGGGGAGCTGTTTTTT
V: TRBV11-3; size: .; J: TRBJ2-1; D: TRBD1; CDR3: CASSLGQRTYNEQFF; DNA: TGTGCCAGCAGCTTGGGACAGAGAACTTACAATGAGCAGTTCTTC
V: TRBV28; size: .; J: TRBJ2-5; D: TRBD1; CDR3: CASRPGQFQETQYF; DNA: TGTGCCAGCAGACCGGGACAGTTCCAAGAGACCCAGTACTTC
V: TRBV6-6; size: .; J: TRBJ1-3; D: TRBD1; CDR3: CASRRGQGVSDTIYF; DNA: TGTGCCAGCAGGCGGGGACAGGGGGTATCGGACACCATATATTTT
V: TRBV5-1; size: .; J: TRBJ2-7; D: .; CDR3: CASSSTGNYEQYF; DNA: TGCGCCAGCAGCTCAACAGGAAACTACGAGCAGTACTTC
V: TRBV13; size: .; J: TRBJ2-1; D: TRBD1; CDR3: CASRGQGNYNEQFF; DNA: TGTGCCAGCAGAGGACAGGGGAACTACAATGAGCAGTTCTTC
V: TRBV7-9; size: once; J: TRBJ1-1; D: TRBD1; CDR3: CASRSQGTGDTEAFF; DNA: TGTGCCAGCAGGTCACAGGGGACAGGTGACACTGAAGCTTTCTTT
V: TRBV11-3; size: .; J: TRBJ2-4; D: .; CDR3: CASSPVANLAKNIQYF; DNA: TGTGCCAGCAGCCCCGTGGCCAATTTAGCCAAAAACATTCAGTACTTC
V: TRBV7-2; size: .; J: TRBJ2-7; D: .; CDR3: CASSLAARSYEQYF; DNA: TGTGCCAGCAGCTTAGCGGCCCGTTCCTACGAGCAGTACTTC
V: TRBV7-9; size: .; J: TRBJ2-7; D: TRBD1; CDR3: CASSFDAGGVYEQYF; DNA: TGTGCCAGCAGCTTTGATGCAGGGGGCGTGTACGAGCAGTACTTC
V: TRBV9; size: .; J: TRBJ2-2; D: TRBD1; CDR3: CASSVGYRGSGELFF; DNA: TGTGCCAGCAGCGTAGGTTACAGGGGGTCCGGGGAGCTGTTTTTT
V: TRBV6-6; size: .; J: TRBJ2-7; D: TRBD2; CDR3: CASSYGQRGSYEQYF; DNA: TGTGCCAGCAGTTACGGCCAGCGGGGCTCCTACGAGCAGTACTTC
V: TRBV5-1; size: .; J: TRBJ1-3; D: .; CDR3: CASSQTTGSGNTIYF; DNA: TGCGCCAGCAGCCAGACTACAGGGTCTGGAAACACCATATATTTT
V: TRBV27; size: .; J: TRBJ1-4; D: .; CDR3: CASSLREGWKLFF; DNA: TGTGCCAGCAGTTTAAGGGAGGGATGGAAACTGTTTTTT
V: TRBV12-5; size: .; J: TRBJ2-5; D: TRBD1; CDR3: CASGFEGAPVTQYF; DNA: TGTGCTAGTGGTTTTGAGGGGGCGCCTGTGACCCAGTACTTC
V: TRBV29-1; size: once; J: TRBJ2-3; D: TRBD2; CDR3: CSVASGSVTDTQYF; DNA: TGCAGCGTGGCGAGCGGGAGTGTAACAGATACGCAGTATTTT
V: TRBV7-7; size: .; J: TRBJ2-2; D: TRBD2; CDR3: CASSVGTSIYTGELFF; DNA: TGTGCTAGCAGCGTCGGGACTAGCATCTACACCGGGGAGCTGTTTTTT
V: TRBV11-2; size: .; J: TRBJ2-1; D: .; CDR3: CASSLISPSSLRRGEQFF; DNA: TGTGCCAGCAGCCTAATATCCCCTTCTAGCCTACGCAGGGGTGAGCAGTTCTTC
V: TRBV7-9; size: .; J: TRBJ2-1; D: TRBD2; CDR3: CASSLAPLAGGQQFF; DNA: TGTGCCAGCAGCTTAGCGCCGCTAGCGGGAGGGCAACAGTTCTTC
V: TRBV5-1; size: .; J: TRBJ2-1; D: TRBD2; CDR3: CASSLTSGSSYNEQFF; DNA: TGCGCCAGCAGCTTAACCAGCGGGAGCTCCTACAATGAGCAGTTCTTC
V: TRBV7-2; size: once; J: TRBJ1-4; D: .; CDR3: CASSFGQNNEKLFF; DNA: TGTGCCAGCAGCTTCGGACAGAATAATGAAAAACTGTTTTTT
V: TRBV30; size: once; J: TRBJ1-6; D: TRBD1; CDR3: CAWKRDRENSPLHF; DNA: TGTGCCTGGAAACGAGACAGGGAGAATTCACCCCTCCACTTT
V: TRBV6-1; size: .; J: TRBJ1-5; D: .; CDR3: CASSEGRGRNQPQHF; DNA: TGTGCCAGCAGTGAAGGCAGGGGACGCAATCAGCCCCAGCATTTT
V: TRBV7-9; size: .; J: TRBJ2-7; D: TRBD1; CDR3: CASSPRQGVGAYEQYF; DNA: TGTGCCAGCAGCCCTCGACAGGGGGTGGGGGCCTACGAGCAGTACTTC
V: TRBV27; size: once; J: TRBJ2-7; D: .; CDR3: CASSFGRGEQYF; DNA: TGTGCCAGCAGTTTTGGGAGAGGCGAGCAGTACTTC
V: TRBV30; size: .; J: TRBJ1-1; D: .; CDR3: CAWARGGAGTEAFF; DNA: TGTGCCTGGGCGAGGGGGGGCGCGGGCACTGAAGCTTTCTTT